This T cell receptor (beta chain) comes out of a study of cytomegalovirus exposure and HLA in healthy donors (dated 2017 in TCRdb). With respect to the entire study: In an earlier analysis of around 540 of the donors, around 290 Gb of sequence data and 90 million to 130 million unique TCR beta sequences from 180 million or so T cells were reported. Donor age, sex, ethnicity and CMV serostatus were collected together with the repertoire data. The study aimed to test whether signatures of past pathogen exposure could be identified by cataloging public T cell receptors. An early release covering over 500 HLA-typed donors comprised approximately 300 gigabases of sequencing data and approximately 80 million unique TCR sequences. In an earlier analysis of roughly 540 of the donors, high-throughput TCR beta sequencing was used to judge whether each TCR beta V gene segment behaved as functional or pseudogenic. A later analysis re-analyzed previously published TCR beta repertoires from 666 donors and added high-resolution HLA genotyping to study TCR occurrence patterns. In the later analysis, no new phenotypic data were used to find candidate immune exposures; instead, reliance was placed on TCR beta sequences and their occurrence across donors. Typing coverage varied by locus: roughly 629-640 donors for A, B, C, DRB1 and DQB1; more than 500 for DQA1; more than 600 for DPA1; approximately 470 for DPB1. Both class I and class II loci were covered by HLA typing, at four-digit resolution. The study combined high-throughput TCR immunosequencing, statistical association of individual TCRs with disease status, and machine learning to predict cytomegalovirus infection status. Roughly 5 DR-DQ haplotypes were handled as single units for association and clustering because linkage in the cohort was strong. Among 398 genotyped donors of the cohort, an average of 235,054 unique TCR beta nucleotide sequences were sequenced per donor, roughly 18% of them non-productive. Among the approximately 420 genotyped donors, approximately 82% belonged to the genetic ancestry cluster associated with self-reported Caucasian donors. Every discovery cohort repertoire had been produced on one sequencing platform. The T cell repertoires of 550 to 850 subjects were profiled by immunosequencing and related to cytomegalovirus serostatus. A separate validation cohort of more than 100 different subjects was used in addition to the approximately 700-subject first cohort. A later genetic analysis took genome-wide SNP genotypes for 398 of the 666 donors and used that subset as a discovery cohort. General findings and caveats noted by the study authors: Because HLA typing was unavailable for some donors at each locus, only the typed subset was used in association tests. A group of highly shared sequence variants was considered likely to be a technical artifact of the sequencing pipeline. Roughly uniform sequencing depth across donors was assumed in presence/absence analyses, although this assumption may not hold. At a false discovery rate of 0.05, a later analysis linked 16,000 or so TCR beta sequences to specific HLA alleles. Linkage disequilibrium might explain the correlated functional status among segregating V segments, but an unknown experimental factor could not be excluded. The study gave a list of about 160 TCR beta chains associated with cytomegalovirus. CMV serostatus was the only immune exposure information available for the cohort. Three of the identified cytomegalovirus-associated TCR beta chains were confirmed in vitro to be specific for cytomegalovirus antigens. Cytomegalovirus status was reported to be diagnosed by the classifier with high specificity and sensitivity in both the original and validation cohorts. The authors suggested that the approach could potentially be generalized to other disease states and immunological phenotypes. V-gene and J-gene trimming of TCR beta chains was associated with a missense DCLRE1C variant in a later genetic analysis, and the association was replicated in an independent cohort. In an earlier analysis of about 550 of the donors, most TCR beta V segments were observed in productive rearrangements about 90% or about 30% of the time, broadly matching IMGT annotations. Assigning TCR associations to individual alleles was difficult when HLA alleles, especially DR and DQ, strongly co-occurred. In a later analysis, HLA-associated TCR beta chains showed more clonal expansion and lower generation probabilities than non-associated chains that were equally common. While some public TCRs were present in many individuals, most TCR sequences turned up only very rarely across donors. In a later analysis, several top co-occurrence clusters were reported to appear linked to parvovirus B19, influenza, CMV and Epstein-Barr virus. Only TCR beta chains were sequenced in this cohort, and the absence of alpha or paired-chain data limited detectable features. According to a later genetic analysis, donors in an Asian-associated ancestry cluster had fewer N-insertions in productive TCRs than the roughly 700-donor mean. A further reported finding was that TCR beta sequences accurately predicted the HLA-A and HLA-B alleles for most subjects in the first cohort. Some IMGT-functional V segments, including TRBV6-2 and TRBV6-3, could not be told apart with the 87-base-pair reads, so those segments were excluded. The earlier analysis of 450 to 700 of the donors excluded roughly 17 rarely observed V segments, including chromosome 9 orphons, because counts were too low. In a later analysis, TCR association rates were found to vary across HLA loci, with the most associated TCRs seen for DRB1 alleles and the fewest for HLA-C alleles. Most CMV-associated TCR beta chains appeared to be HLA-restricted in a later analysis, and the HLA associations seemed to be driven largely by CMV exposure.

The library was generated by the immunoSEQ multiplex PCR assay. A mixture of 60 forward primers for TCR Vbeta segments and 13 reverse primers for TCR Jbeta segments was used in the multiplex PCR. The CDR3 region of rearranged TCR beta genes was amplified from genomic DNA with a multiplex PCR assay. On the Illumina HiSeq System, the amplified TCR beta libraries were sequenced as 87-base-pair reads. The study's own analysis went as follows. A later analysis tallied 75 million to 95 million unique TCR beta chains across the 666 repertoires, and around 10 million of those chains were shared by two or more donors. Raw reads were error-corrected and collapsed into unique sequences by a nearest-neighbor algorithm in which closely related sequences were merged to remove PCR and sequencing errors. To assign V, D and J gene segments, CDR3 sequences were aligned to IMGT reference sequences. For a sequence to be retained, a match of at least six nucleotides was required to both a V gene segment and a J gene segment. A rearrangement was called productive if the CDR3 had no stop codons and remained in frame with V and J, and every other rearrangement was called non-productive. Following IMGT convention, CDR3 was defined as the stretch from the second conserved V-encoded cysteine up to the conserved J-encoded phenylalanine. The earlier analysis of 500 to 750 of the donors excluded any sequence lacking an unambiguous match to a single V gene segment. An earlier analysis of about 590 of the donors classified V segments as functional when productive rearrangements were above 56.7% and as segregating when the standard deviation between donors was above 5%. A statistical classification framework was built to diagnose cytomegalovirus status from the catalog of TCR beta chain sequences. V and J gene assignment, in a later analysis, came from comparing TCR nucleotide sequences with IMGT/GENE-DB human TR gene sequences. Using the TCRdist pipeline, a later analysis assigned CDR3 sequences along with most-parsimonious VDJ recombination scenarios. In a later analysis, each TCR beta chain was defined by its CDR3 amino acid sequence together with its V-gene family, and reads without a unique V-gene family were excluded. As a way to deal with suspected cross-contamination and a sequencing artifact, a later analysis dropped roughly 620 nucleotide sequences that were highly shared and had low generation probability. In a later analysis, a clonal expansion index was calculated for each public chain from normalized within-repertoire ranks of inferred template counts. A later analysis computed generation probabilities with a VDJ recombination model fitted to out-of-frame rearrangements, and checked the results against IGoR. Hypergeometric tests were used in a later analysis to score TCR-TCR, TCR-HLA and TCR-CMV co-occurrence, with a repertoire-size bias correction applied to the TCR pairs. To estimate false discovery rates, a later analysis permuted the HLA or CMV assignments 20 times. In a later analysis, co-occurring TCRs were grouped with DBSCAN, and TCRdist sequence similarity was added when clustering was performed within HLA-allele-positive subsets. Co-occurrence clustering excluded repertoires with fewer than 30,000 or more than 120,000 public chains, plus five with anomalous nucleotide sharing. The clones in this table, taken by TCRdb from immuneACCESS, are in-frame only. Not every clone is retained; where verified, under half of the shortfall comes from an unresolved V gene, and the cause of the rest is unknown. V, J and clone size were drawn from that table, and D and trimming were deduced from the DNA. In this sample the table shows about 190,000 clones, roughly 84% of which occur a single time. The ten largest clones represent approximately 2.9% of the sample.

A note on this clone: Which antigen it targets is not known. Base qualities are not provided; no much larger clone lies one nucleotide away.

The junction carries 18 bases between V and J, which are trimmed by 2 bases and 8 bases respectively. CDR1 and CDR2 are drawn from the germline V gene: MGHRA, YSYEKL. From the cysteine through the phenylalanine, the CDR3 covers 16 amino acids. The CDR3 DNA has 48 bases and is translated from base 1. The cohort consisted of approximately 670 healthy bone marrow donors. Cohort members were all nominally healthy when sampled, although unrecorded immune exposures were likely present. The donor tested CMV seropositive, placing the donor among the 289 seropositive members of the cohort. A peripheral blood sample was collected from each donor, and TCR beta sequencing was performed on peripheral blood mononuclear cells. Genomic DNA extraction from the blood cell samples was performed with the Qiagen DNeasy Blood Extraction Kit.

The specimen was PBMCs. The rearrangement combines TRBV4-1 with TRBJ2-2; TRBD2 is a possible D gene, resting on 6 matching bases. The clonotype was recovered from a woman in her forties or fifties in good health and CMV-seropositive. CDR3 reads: CASSQKSLGGAGELFF. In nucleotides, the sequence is TGCGCCAGCAGCCAAAAATCACTCGGGGGTGCAGGGGAGCTGTTTTTT.